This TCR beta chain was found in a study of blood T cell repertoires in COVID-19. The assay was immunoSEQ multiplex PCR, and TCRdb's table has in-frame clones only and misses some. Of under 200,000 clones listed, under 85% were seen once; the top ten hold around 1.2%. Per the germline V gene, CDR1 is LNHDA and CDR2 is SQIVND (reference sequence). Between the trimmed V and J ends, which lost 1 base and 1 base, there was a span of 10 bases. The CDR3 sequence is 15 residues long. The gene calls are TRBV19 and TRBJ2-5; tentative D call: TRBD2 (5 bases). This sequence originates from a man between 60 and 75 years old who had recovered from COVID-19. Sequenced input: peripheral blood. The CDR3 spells CASSIAASTQETQYF. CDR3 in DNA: TGTGCCAGTAGTATAGCTGCTAGCACCCAAGAGACCCAGTACTTC.